This T cell receptor (beta chain) was captured in a study of beta chain features in type 1 diabetes. Germline CDR1 reads SGHDT; CDR2 reads YYEEEE. V lost 1 base to trimming and J lost 3 bases, with 14 bases between them. There are 16 residues in the CDR3. Sorting based on CD45RO/CCR7/CD25/CD127/CD95/CD27 separated CD4+ naive, central memory, regulatory and stem cell-like memory cells. Of note for this clone: Its antigen is undetermined.

Study-level points and caveats: Compared to healthy donors, patients appeared to have naive, central memory and Treg TCRB repertoires that were more alike.

TCRB transcripts that were expressed got sequenced, as all of the isolated RNA had been reverse transcribed. Sequencing used immunoSEQ multiplex PCR; TCRdb keeps in-frame clones, though not all of them. Here the sample spans some 410,000 clones, 14% being singletons. Sequences were obtained from naive CD4+ T cells from blood. This receptor was identified in a man aged 30 to 39 in good health. This chain connects TRBV5-6 to TRBJ2-4, with a tentative D call TRBD1 (5 bases). CDR3 coding DNA: TGTGCCAGCAGCTTGCGGGCAGGGATCATCAAAAACATTCAGTACTTC. Translated: CASSLRAGIIKNIQYF.